This passage covers 5 T cell receptor gamma chains from one sample sequenced in a study of gamma-delta chains in newborns, infants, children. TCRdb redid the clone calls on the reads with CATT. The sample has several hundred gamma-chain clones, 1.5% to 2% seen once. Specimen: blood. The receptors here all came from a child who was a newborn, infant or young child, either healthy, febrile or measles-vaccinated (not recorded which).

Remarks on this clone: It differs at one base from a far larger clone, so likely a read error. The chain joins TRGV5 to TRGJ1 or TRGJ2. CDR1 and CDR2 (germline): VINAFY, YDVSNSKD. The CDR3 sequence is 14 residues long. The CDR3: CANWDRPNYYKKLF. The CDR3 nucleotides are TGTGCCAACTGGGACAGACCGAATTATTATAAGAAACTCTTT.

About this clone: TCRdb attributes to this sequence the protein of a much larger clone, which differs from the DNA translation at residue 7; a read error is likely, and the protein displayed is translated from the DNA. The CDR3 region is CATWDLHYKKLF. The CDR3 bases are TGTGCCACCTGGGACCTTCATTATAAGAAACTCTTT. The genes are TRGV3 and TRGJ1 or TRGJ2. This CDR3 region has 12 residues. The V segment lost 3 bases and the J segment 5 bases; nucleotides outside the gene matches: 4. Germline CDR1 reads VTNTFY; CDR2 reads YDVSTARD (reference sequence).

To note about this clone: A far more abundant clone sits one base away, making this likely a read error. The same CDR3 arises from other DNA sequences in this sample as well. The CDR3 bases are TGTGCCACCTGGGATGGGAGTAGTGATTGGATCAAGACGTTT. It translates to CATWDGSSDWIKTF. The chain links TRGV4 to TRGJP2. Trimming took 0 bases from V and 2 from J; bases not matched to a gene: 0. Looked up from germline, CDR1 is EGSTGY and CDR2 is YDSYTSSV. This CDR3 comprises 14 residues.

This clone has only a few counts. Germline and junction disagree at one end, which may indicate a read error. CDR3 amino acids: CAAWDGLNYYKKLF. The CDR3 DNA reads TGTGCCGCCTGGGATGGGCTAAATTATTATAAGAAACTCTTT. The V gene is TRGV4, the J gene TRGJ1 or TRGJ2. The CDR3 consists of 14 residues. CDR1 EGSTGY and CDR2 YDSYTSSV come from the germline V gene.

This clone was seen more than once but under ten times. CDR3 coding DNA: TGTGCCACCTGGGATGGGCTAAATTATTATAAGAAACTCTTT. Protein sequence: CATWDGLNYYKKLF. V and J are TRGV4 and TRGJ1 or TRGJ2. The germline V gene encodes CDR1 EGSTGY and CDR2 YDSYTSSV. V dropped 0 bases and J dropped 1; count of bases not matched to a gene: 3. The CDR3 sequence is 14 residues long.